This TCR beta chain was recovered during a study of cytomegalovirus exposure and HLA in healthy donors. This clone was counted between two and nine times. Both 60 Vbeta primers and 13 Jbeta primers went into the PCR. Assay: immunoSEQ multiplex PCR; the TCRdb copy retains only in-frame clones and omits some. Of 120,000 or so clones listed, around 75% are singletons. The source is a woman between 45 and 60 years old in good health and CMV-seropositive. The specimen sequenced was PBMCs.

CDR3 protein: CASSSGGGNQPQHF. The CDR3 nucleotides read TGTGCCAGCAGTTCAGGGGGAGGTAATCAGCCCCAGCATTTT. The chain combines TRBV6-1 with TRBJ1-5, with TRBD1 identical over 7 bases. The germline gives CDR1 MNHNS, CDR2 SASEGT. V shed 5 bases and J 4 bases; nucleotides not matched to a gene: 5. This CDR3 has 14 residues.